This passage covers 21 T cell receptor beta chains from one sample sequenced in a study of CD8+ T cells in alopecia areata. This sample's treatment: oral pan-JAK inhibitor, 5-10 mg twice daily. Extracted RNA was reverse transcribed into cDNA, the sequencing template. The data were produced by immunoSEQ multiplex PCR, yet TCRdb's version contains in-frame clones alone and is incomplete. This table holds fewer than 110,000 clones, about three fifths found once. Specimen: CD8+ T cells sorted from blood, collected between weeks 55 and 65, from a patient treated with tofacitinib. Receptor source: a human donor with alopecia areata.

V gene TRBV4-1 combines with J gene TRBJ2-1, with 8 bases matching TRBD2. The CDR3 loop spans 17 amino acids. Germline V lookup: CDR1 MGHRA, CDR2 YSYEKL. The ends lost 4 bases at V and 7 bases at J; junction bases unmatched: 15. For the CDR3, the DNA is TGCGCCAGCAGCCGGGTCTCCGGGGGGGGCCTGTGGAATGAGCAGTTCTTC. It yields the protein CASSRVSGGGLWNEQFF.

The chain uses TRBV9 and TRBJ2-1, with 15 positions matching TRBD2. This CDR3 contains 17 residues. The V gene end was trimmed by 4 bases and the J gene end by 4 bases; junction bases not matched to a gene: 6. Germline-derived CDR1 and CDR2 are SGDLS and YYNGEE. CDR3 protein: CASSKGLAGGRYNEQFF. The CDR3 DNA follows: TGTGCCAGCAGCAAGGGACTAGCGGGGGGCCGTTACAATGAGCAGTTCTTC.

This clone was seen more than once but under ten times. CDR3 sequence (DNA): TGTGCCAGCAGCGGGGGGCTGGGAGATACGCAGTATTTT. Translation gives CASSGGLGDTQYF. The J gene is TRBJ2-3, the V gene TRBV7-8; D might be TRBD1 or TRBD2, each matching 6 bases. Trimming removed 5 bases from V and 5 bases from J, with 11 bases in between. The CDR3 extends over 13 amino acids. Germline CDR1 and CDR2: SGHVS and FQNEAQ.

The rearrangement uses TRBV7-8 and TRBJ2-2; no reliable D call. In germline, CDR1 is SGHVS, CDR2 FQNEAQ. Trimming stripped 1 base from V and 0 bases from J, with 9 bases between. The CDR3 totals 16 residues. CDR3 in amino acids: CASSLVGLANTGELFF. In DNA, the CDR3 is TGTGCCAGCAGCTTAGTAGGGCTAGCGAACACCGGGGAGCTGTTTTTT.

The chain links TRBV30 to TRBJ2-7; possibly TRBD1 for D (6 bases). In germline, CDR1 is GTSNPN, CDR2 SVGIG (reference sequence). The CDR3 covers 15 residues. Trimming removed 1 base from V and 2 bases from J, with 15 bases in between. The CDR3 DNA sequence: TGTGCCTGGAGTGCTATACAGGGCGCTCCCTACGAGCAGTACTTC. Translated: CAWSAIQGAPYEQYF.

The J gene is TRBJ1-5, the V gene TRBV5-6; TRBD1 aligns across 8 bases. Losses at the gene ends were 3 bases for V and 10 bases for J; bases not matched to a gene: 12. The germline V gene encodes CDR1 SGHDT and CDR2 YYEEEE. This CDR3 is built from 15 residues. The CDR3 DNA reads TGTGCCAGCAGCTACGGGACAGGCTTAATTAGACCCCAGCATTTT. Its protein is CASSYGTGLIRPQHF.

CDR3 sequence (DNA): TGTGCCTCTGGACAAGGTGAAGCTTTCTTT. Translating gives CASGQGEAFF. The rearrangement links TRBV30 to TRBJ1-1, with D perhaps matching TRBD1 (5 bases). V lost 7 bases to trimming and J lost 7 bases, with 10 bases between them. CDR3 size: 10 residues. CDR1 and CDR2 from the germline V gene are GTSNPN and SVGIG (reference sequence).

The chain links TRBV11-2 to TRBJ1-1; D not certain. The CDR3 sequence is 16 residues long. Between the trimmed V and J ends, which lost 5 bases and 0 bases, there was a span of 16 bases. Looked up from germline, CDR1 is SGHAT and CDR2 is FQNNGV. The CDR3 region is CASSVLKDRLNTEAFF. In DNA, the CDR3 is TGTGCCAGCAGCGTCCTAAAGGACCGTTTGAACACTGAAGCTTTCTTT.

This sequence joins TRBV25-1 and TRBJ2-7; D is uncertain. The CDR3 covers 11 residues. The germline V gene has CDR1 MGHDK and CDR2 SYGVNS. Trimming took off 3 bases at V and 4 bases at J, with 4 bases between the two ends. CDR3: CASSDRYEQYF. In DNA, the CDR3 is TGTGCCAGCAGTGATCGGTACGAGCAGTACTTC.

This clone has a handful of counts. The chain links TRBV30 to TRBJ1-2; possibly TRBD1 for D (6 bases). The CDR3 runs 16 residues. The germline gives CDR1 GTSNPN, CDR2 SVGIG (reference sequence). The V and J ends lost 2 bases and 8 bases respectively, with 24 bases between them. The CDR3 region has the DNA TGTGCCTGGAGTTCCCTCCCCTTTGACAGGTCCATCGGCTACACCTTC. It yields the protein CAWSSLPFDRSIGYTF.

For the CDR3, the DNA is TGCGCCAGCAGCTTACAGGGTAATTCACCCCTCCACTTT. Its translation is CASSLQGNSPLHF. V and J are TRBV5-1 and TRBJ1-6; D is perhaps TRBD1 (6 bases). The V gene lost 2 bases and the J gene lost 6 bases, with 6 bases spanning the gap. The CDR3 runs to 13 residues. The germline CDR1 and CDR2 sequences are SGHRS and YFSETQ.

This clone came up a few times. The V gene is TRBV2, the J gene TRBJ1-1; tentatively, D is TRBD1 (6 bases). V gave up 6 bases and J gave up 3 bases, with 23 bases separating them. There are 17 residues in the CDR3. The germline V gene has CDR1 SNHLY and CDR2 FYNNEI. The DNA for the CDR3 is TGTGCCAGCAGAACGGACAGAGCCTTAACCTTAGACACTGAAGCTTTCTTT. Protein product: CASRTDRALTLDTEAFF.

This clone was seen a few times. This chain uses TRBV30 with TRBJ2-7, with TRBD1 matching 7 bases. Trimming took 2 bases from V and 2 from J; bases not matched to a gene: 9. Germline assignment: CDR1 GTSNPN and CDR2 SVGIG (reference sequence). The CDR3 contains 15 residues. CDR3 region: CAWSSHPGTAYEQYF. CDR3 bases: TGTGCCTGGAGTTCCCACCCGGGGACAGCCTACGAGCAGTACTTC.

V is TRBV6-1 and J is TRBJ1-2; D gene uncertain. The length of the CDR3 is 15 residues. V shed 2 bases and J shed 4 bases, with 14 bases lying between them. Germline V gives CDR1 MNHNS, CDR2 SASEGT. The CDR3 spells CASSERVGGIYGYTF. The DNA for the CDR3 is TGTGCCAGCAGTGAACGGGTCGGCGGCATCTATGGCTACACCTTC.

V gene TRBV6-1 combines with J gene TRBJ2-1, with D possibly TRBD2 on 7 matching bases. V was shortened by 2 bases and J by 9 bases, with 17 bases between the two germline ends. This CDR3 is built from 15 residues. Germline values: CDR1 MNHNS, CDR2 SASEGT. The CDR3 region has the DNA TGTGCCAGCAGTGAAATCGGGGGGCAGGCTAGTGAGCAGTTCTTC. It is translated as CASSEIGGQASEQFF.

CDR3 DNA sequence: TGCGCCAGCAGCTTGACAGGGAGTGTGGGGGCCAACGTCCTGACTTTC. Protein product: CASSLTGSVGANVLTF. V and J are TRBV5-1 and TRBJ2-6, with a tentative D call TRBD1 (6 bases). V was shortened by 1 base and J by 4 bases, with 12 bases between the two germline ends. The CDR3 runs to 16 residues. Germline V lookup: CDR1 SGHRS, CDR2 YFSETQ.

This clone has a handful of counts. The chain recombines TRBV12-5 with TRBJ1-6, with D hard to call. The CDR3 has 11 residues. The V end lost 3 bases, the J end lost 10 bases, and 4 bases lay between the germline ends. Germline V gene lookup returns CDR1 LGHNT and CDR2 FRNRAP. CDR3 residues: CASGFASPLHF. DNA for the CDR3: TGTGCTAGTGGTTTTGCCTCACCCCTCCACTTT.

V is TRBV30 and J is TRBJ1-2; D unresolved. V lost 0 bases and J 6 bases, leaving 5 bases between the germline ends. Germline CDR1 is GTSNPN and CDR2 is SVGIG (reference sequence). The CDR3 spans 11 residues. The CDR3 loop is CAWSVGDGYTF. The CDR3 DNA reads TGTGCCTGGAGTGTCGGGGATGGCTACACCTTC.

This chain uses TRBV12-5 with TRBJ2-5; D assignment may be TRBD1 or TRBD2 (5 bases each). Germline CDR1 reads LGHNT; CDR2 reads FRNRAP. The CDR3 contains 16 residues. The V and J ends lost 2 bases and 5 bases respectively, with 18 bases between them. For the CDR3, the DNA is TGTGCTAGTGGTTTGCTCGCTTACCGGGACGAGGAGACCCAGTACTTC. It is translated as CASGLLAYRDEETQYF.

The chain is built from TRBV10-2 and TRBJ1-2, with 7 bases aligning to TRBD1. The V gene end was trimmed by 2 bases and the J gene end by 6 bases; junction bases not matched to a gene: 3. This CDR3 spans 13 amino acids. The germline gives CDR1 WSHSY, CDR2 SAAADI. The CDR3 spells CASSEIRGDGYTF. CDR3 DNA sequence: TGCGCCAGCAGTGAGATCAGGGGGGATGGCTACACCTTC.

The CDR3 DNA sequence: TGCGCCAGCAGCTTGGCCGTTGACAGTCCCCGAGAGACCCAGTACTTC. It specifies CASSLAVDSPRETQYF. J is TRBJ2-5 and V is TRBV5-1, with D maybe TRBD1 (5 bases). From germline, CDR1 is SGHRS and CDR2 YFSETQ. V lost 0 bases to trimming and J lost 4 bases, with 16 bases between them. CDR3 length equals 16 residues. The variable domain in full, with the rest retrieved from reference TRBV5-1 and TRBJ2-5, is KAGVTQTPRYLIKTRGQQVTLSCSPISGHRSVSWYQQTPGQGLQFLFEYFSETQRNKGNFPGRFSGRQFSNSRSEMNVSTLELGDSALYLCASSLAVDSPRETQYFGPGTRLLVL.